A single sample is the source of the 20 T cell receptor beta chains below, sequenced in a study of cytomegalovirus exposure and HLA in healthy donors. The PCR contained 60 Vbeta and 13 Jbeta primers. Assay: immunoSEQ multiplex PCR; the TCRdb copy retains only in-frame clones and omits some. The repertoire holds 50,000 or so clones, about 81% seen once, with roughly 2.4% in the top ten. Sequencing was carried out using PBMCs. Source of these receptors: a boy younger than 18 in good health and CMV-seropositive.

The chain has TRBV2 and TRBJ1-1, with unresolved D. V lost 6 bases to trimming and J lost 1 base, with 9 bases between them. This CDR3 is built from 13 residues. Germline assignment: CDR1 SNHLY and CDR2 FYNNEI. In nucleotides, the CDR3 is TGTGCCAGCAGGAGGGAACAGAACACTGAAGCTTTCTTT. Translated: CASRREQNTEAFF.

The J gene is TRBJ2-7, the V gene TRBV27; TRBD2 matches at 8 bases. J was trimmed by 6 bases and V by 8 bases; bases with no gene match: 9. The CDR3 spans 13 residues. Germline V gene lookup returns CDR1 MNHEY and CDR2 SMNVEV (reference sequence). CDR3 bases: TGTGCCAGCGCGGGACTAGGGGTCTCCGAGCAGTACTTC. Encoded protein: CASAGLGVSEQYF.

The CDR3: CASSIRGTGVGETQYF. The DNA of the CDR3 is TGTGCCAGTAGTATACGCGGGACAGGGGTAGGAGAGACCCAGTACTTC. V and J are TRBV19 and TRBJ2-5, with TRBD1 identical over 10 bases. Germline-derived CDR1 and CDR2 are LNHDA and SQIVND (reference sequence). The CDR3 has 16 amino acids. The V gene end was trimmed by 2 bases and the J gene end by 4 bases; junction bases not matched to a gene: 7.

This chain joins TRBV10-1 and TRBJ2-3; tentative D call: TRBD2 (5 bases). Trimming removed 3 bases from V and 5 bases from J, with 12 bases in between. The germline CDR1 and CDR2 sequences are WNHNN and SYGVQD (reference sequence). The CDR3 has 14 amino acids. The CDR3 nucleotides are TGCGCCAGCAGTGAAGGCGGGTCCCGAGATACGCAGTATTTT. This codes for CASSEGGSRDTQYF.

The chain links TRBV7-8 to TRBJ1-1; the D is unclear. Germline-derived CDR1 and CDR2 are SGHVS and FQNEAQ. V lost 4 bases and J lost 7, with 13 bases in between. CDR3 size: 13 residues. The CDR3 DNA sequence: TGTGCCAGCAGCTCACCCTTGAGCTATGAAGCTTTCTTT. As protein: CASSSPLSYEAFF.

The CDR3 DNA is TGTGCCAGCAGTAGCGGGACACCGGGTGATGATGGCTACACCTTC. This translates into CASSSGTPGDDGYTF. The chain combines TRBV6-5 with TRBJ1-2; weak D call: TRBD1 (6 bases). V lost 5 bases to trimming and J lost 6 bases, with 19 bases between them. The CDR3 runs to 15 residues. Germline CDR1 MNHEY, CDR2 SVGAGI.

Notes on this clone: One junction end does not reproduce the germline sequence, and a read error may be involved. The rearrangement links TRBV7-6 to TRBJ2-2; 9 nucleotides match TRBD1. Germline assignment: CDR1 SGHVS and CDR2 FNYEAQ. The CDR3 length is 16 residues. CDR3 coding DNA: TGTGCCAGCAGCCAACAGGGGGCTAGCGGAACCGGGGGGCTGTTTTTT. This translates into CASSQQGASGTGGLFF. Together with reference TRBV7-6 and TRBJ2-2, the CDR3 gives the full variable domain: GAGVSQSPRYKVTKRGQDVALRCDPISGHVSLYWYRQALGQGPEFLTYFNYEAQQDKSGLPNDRFSAERPEGSISTLTIQRTEQRDSAMYRCASSQQGASGTGGLFFGEGSRLTVL.

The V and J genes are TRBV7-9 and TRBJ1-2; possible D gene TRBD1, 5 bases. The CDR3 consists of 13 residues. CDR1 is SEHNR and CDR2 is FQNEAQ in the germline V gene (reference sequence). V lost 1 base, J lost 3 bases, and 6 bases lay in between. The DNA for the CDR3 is TGTGCCAGCAGCTTAGGGGACTACTATGGCTACACCTTC. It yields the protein CASSLGDYYGYTF. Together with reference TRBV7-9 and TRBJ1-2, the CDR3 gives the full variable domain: DTGVSQNPRHKITKRGQNVTFRCDPISEHNRLYWYRQTLGQGPEFLTYFQNEAQLEKSRLLSDRFSAERPKGSFSTLEIQRTEQGDSAMYLCASSLGDYYGYTFGSGTRLTVV.

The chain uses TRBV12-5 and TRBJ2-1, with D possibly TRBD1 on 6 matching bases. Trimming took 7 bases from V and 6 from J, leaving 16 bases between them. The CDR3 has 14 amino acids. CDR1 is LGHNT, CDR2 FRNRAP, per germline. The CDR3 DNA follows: TGTGCTAGTGCCCTGCGTCAGGGGCCCAATGAGCAGTTCTTC. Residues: CASALRQGPNEQFF.

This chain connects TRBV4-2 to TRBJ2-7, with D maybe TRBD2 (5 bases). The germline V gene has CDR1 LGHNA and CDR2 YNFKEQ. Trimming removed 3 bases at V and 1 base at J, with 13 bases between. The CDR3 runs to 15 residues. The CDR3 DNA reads TGTGCCAGCAGCCAGCGGGCATTTACATCCTACGAGCAGTACTTC. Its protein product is CASSQRAFTSYEQYF.

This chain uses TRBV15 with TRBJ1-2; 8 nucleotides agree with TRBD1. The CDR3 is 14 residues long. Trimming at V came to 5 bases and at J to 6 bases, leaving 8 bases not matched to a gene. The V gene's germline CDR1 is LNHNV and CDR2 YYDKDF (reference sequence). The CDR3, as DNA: TGTGCCACCAGCCAGGGGGCGAGGATAAATGGCTACACCTTC. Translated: CATSQGARINGYTF.

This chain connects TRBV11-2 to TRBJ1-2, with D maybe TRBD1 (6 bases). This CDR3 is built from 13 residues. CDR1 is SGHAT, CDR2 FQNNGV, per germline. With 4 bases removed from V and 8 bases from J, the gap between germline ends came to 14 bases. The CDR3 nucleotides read TGTGCCAGCAGCTCTTACAGGGATTCCGGCTACACCTTC. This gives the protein CASSSYRDSGYTF.

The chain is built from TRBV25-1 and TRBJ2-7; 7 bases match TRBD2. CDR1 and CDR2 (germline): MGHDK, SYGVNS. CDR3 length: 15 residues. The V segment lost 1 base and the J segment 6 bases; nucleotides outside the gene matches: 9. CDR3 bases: TGTGCCAGCAGTGAATTATGGGGGGGGGATCGCGAGCAGTACTTC. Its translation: CASSELWGGDREQYF.

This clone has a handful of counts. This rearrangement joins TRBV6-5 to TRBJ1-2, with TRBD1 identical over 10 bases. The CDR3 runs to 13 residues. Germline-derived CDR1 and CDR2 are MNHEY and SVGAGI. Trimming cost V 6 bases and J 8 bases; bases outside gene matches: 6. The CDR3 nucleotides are TGTGCCAGCAGCGCCGGGACAGGGGCCGGCTACACCTTC. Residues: CASSAGTGAGYTF.

CDR3 sequence: CAISRQGHDEQYF. As DNA, the CDR3 is TGTGCCATCAGCAGGCAGGGGCATGACGAGCAGTACTTC. The chain joins TRBV10-3 to TRBJ2-7, with D tentatively TRBD1 (6 bases). Trimming removed 6 bases at V and 5 bases at J, with 14 bases between. Germline V CDR1 and CDR2: ENHRY, SYGVKD. The CDR3 runs 13 residues.

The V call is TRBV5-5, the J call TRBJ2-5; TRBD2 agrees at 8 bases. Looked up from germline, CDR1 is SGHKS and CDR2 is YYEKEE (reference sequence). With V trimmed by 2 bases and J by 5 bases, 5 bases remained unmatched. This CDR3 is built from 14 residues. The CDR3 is CASSLPGGKETQYF. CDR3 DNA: TGTGCCAGCAGCTTACCGGGGGGGAAGGAGACCCAGTACTTC.

This CDR3 is CASSLGGRRPYEQYF. The CDR3 DNA sequence: TGTGCCAGCAGCCTTGGAGGGAGAAGGCCCTACGAGCAGTACTTC. The chain couples TRBV5-6 to TRBJ2-7, with D tentatively TRBD2 (6 bases). The CDR3 is 15 amino acids. The germline V and J ends were trimmed by 4 bases and 2 bases, with 16 bases remaining between them. Per germline, CDR1 SGHDT and CDR2 YYEEEE.

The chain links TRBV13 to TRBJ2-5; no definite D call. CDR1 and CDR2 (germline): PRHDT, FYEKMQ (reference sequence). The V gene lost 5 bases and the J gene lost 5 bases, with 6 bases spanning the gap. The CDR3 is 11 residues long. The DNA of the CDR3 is TGTGCCAGCAGCCTCGCGGAGACCCAGTACTTC. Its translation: CASSLAETQYF.

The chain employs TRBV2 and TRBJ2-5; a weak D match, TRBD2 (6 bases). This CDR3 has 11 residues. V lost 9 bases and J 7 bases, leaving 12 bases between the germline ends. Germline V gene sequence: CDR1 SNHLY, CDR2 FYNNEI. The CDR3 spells CARDYLGTQYF. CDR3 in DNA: TGTGCCAGGGACTATTTAGGGACCCAGTACTTC.

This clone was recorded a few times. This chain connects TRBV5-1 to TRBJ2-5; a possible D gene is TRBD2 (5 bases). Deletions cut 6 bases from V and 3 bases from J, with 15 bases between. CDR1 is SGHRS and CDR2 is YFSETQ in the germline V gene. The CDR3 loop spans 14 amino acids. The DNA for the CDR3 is TGCGCCAGCACCACTTGGAGGCTAGAAGAGACCCAGTACTTC. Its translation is CASTTWRLEETQYF.